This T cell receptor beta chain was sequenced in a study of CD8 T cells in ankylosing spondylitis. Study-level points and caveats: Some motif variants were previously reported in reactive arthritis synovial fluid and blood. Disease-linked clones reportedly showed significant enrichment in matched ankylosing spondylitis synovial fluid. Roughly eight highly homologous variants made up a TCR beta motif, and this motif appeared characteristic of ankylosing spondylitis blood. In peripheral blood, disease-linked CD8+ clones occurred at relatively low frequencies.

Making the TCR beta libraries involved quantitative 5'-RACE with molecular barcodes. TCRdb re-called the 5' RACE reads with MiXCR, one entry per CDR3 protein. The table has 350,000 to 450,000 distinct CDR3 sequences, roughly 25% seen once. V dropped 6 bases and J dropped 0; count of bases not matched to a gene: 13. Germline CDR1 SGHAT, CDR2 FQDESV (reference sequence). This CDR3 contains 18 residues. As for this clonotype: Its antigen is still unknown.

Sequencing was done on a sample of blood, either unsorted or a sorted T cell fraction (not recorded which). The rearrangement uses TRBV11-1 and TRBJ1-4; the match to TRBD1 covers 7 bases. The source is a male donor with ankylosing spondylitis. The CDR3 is CASRFGKRGRATNEKLFF. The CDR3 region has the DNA TGTGCCAGCAGATTTGGAAAAAGGGGGCGTGCAACTAATGAAAAACTGTTTTTT.